The rows below give T cell receptor beta chains drawn from one sample of a study of spatial heterogeneity in lung cancer. TCRdb independently ran MiXCR on the 5' RACE reads; one entry per CDR3 protein. In the table there are under 75,000 distinct CDR3 sequences, less than 15% of which are singletons. The starting material was PBMCs, obtained at surgery. The receptors were gathered from a male donor with early-stage non-small cell lung cancer. The CDR3 runs from the conserved cysteine through the conserved F or W. D genes are given only for firm matches. Where a row states a size, it is once, few, many or the class of an expanded clone; other rows omit it.

few	TRBV5-1	TRBJ2-5	-	CASSFEGHTFQETQYF	TGCGCCAGCAGCTTCGAGGGACATACTTTCCAAGAGACCCAGTACTTC
few	TRBV19	TRBJ2-3	-	CASKSLAAGGDTQYF	TGTGCCAGTAAAAGTTTGGCGGCCGGAGGCGATACGCAGTATTTT
few	TRBV5-4	TRBJ1-1	-	CASSFEGTEAFF	TGTGCCAGCAGCTTTGAGGGCACTGAAGCTTTCTTT
-	TRBV12-3/TRBV12-4	TRBJ2-1	-	CASIRDSRNNEQFF	TGTGCCAGCATCAGGGACTCCCGAAACAATGAGCAGTTCTTC
few	TRBV5-6	TRBJ1-3	-	CASSFSLSPGNTIYF	TGTGCCAGCAGCTTTTCCCTATCCCCTGGAAACACCATATATTTT
many	TRBV20-1	TRBJ1-5	-	CSARGGVDSNQPQHF	TGCAGTGCTAGAGGAGGGGTCGATAGCAATCAGCCCCAGCATTTT
once	TRBV5-6	TRBJ1-1	-	CASSLTRLNTEAFF	TGTGCCAGCAGCTTGACCCGTTTGAACACTGAAGCTTTCTTT
-	TRBV2	TRBJ2-7	TRBD2	CASSEAGGDEQYF	TGTGCCAGCAGTGAAGCTGGGGGGGACGAGCAGTACTTC
few	TRBV6-2/TRBV6-3	TRBJ2-4	TRBD2	CASSYSNAGGPKNIQYF	TGTGCCAGCAGTTACTCGAATGCGGGAGGTCCGAAAAACATTCAGTACTTC
few	TRBV5-1	TRBJ1-3	-	CASSRAGRGGSGNTIYF	TGCGCCAGCAGCAGGGCGGGCCGTGGAGGGAGTGGAAACACCATATATTTT
-	TRBV7-9	TRBJ1-5	-	CASSLEPTGMLHQPQHF	TGTGCCAGCAGCTTAGAGCCCACAGGGATGCTTCATCAGCCCCAGCATTTT
once	TRBV7-2	TRBJ2-5	-	CASSPDRETQYF	TGTGCCAGCAGCCCTGACCGAGAGACCCAGTACTTC
-	TRBV24-1	TRBJ2-3	TRBD2	CATSDATSGKTDTQYF	TGTGCCACCAGTGATGCGACTAGCGGGAAGACAGATACGCAGTATTTT
-	TRBV4-1	TRBJ2-5	TRBD1	CASSLVPQGASRQETQYF	TGCGCCAGCAGCCTCGTCCCGCAGGGGGCGAGTCGACAAGAGACCCAGTACTTC
-	TRBV11-1	TRBJ1-1	-	CASSLEPAGSWTEAFF	TGTGCCAGCAGCTTAGAACCGGCAGGCAGTTGGACTGAAGCTTTCTTT
many	TRBV29-1	TRBJ2-7	-	CSVERDKSYEQYF	TGCAGCGTTGAAAGGGACAAGTCCTACGAGCAGTACTTC
few	TRBV19	TRBJ2-1	-	CASIQYNEQFF	TGTGCCAGTATTCAGTACAATGAGCAGTTCTTC
-	TRBV7-9	TRBJ2-3	-	CASSLLGGTKHTDTQYF	TGTGCCAGCAGCTTGCTTGGCGGGACCAAGCACACAGATACGCAGTATTTT
-	TRBV4-2	TRBJ2-7	TRBD2	CASSQDAASGYEQYF	TGTGCCAGCAGCCAAGATGCGGCTAGCGGGTACGAGCAGTACTTC
-	TRBV7-2	TRBJ1-4	-	CASSLANREKLFF	TGTGCCAGCAGCTTAGCGAATCGGGAAAAACTGTTTTTT
-	TRBV5-1	TRBJ1-1	-	CASSLNSGEAFF	TGCGCCAGCAGCTTGAATTCGGGTGAAGCTTTCTTT
-	TRBV7-2	TRBJ2-3	-	CASSPPEGTQYF	TGTGCCAGCAGCCCTCCAGAGGGTACGCAGTATTTT
-	TRBV27	TRBJ2-7	-	CASSFYPGDEQYF	TGTGCCAGCAGTTTTTATCCAGGAGACGAGCAGTACTTC
few	TRBV7-8	TRBJ1-2	-	CASSLVRKDYGYTF	TGTGCCAGCAGCTTGGTCAGGAAAGACTATGGCTACACCTTC
-	TRBV29-1	TRBJ1-5	-	CSAKYQDQPQHF	TGCAGCGCTAAATATCAGGATCAGCCCCAGCATTTT
many	TRBV20-1	TRBJ2-7	TRBD2	CSASSGRLYEQYF	TGCAGTGCTTCTAGCGGGAGGCTCTACGAGCAGTACTTC
-	TRBV19	TRBJ1-5	-	CASREENQPQHF	TGTGCCAGTCGGGAGGAGAATCAGCCCCAGCATTTT
once	TRBV7-9	TRBJ2-2	-	CASSFGPQSTGELFF	TGTGCCAGCAGCTTTGGGCCCCAGAGCACCGGGGAGCTGTTTTTT
few	TRBV7-2	TRBJ1-2	-	CASSWTPGPGGYTF	TGTGCCAGCAGCTGGACCCCGGGACCAGGTGGCTACACCTTC
many	TRBV15	TRBJ2-2	-	CATSRAVGVGTGELFF	TGTGCCACCAGCAGAGCGGTAGGGGTTGGCACCGGGGAGCTGTTTTTT
-	TRBV5-1	TRBJ1-1	TRBD1	CASSLQGARTEAFF	TGCGCCAGCAGCTTGCAGGGGGCGAGGACTGAAGCTTTCTTT
few	TRBV6-2/TRBV6-3	TRBJ1-2	-	CASRPDSNYGYTF	TGTGCCAGCAGGCCGGACAGTAACTATGGCTACACCTTC
-	TRBV7-6	TRBJ1-1	-	CASSLDGAAPSLNTEAFF	TGTGCCAGCAGCTTAGATGGGGCAGCCCCTTCCCTGAACACTGAAGCTTTCTTT
-	TRBV30	TRBJ2-7	-	CAWKMRGARSYEQYF	TGTGCCTGGAAGATGAGGGGGGCCCGCTCCTACGAGCAGTACTTC
few	TRBV5-1	TRBJ2-2	TRBD1	CASKDRGLSTGELFF	TGCGCCAGCAAGGACAGGGGGCTTAGCACCGGGGAGCTGTTTTTT
many	TRBV28	TRBJ1-1	TRBD1	CASTALRDRAFF	TGTGCCAGCACCGCCCTGCGGGACAGAGCTTTCTTT
-	TRBV10-3	TRBJ2-1	TRBD2	CAISGLAGEYEQFF	TGTGCCATCAGTGGCCTAGCGGGAGAGTATGAGCAGTTCTTC
few	TRBV14	TRBJ2-1	-	CASSQDSPGGARFF	TGTGCCAGCAGCCAAGACTCCCCAGGGGGGGCGCGGTTCTTC
-	TRBV10-2	TRBJ1-5	TRBD1	CASSEVGDRDQPQHF	TGCGCCAGCAGTGAGGTGGGGGACAGAGATCAGCCCCAGCATTTT
many	TRBV12-3/TRBV12-4	TRBJ2-2	-	CASRSQGLDTGELFF	TGTGCCAGCAGATCACAGGGTTTGGACACCGGGGAGCTGTTTTTT
-	TRBV6-5	TRBJ1-1	-	CASSRTAFNTEAFF	TGTGCCAGCAGTAGGACGGCGTTTAACACTGAAGCTTTCTTT
few	TRBV12-3/TRBV12-4	TRBJ2-7	TRBD2	CASSLERRESYEQYF	TGTGCCAGCAGTTTAGAGCGGCGGGAGTCCTACGAGCAGTACTTC
-	TRBV10-2	TRBJ2-7	-	CASSESGVEQYF	TGCGCCAGCAGTGAGTCGGGTGTCGAGCAGTACTTC
-	TRBV29-1	TRBJ2-1	-	CSVEDPGAGSYNEQFF	TGCAGCGTTGAAGATCCGGGGGCTGGGTCCTACAATGAGCAGTTCTTC
many	TRBV7-3	TRBJ2-1	-	CASSPRRNNEQFF	TGTGCCAGCAGCCCCCGGAGGAACAATGAGCAGTTCTTC
few	TRBV19	TRBJ1-3	-	CASSIDRPGAGSSGNTIYF	TGTGCCAGTAGTATCGATCGCCCGGGAGCGGGTTCCTCTGGAAACACCATATATTTT
few	TRBV13	TRBJ2-3	TRBD2	CASSLSGLAGGFSSTDTQYF	TGTGCCAGCAGCTTAAGCGGACTAGCGGGAGGATTCTCTAGCACAGATACGCAGTATTTT
few	TRBV4-1	TRBJ2-1	TRBD2	CASSQEASGMVVFEQFF	TGCGCCAGCAGCCAAGAGGCTAGCGGGATGGTTGTGTTTGAGCAGTTCTTC
few	TRBV27	TRBJ1-6	-	CASSNTEKNSPLHF	TGTGCCAGCTCAAATACGGAAAAGAATTCACCCCTCCACTTT
-	TRBV4-3	TRBJ2-3	-	CASSQDGPDTQYF	TGCGCCAGCAGCCAAGATGGACCAGATACGCAGTATTTT
few	TRBV7-2	TRBJ2-1	-	CASSLGGTPYNEQFF	TGTGCCAGCAGCCTAGGGGGGACTCCCTACAATGAGCAGTTCTTC
many	TRBV7-2	TRBJ1-5	TRBD1	CASSRQGGQPQHF	TGTGCCAGTTCCCGACAGGGGGGTCAGCCCCAGCATTTT
-	TRBV10-3	TRBJ2-2	-	CAIRSDLTGNTGELFF	TGTGCCATCAGATCCGACCTTACCGGGAACACCGGGGAGCTGTTTTTT
-	TRBV20-1	TRBJ2-7	-	CSIRGGSSYERYF	TGCAGTATCCGCGGCGGTTCCTCCTACGAGCGGTACTTC
-	TRBV11-2	TRBJ2-1	TRBD2	CASSPGLAQYNEQFF	TGTGCCAGCAGCCCTGGACTAGCCCAATACAATGAGCAGTTCTTC
many	TRBV14	TRBJ1-1	-	CASSQVGSSTEAFF	TGTGCCAGCAGCCAAGTAGGGTCGAGCACTGAAGCTTTCTTT
few	TRBV27	TRBJ2-4	TRBD2	CASTPVGGTAKNIQYF	TGTGCCAGCACCCCCGTGGGGGGGACGGCCAAAAACATTCAGTACTTC